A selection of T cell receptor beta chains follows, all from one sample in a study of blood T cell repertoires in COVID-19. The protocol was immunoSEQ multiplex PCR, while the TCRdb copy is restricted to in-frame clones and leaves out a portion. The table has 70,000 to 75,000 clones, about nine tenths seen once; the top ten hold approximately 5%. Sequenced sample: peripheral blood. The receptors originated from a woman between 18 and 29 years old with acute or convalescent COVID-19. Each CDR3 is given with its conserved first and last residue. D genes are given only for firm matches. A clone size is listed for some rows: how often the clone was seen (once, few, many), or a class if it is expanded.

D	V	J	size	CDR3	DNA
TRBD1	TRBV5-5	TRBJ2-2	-	CASSILVAGGAAGELFF	TGTGCCAGCAGCATCCTCGTGGCAGGGGGCGCGGCCGGGGAGCTGTTTTTT
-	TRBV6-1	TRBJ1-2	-	CASSVKSGERGANYGYTF	TGTGCCAGCAGTGTGAAGTCGGGGGAAAGAGGCGCTAACTATGGCTACACCTTC
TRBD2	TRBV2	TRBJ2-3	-	CASSERTSGRGTQYF	TGTGCCAGCAGTGAAAGGACTAGCGGGAGGGGGACGCAGTATTTT
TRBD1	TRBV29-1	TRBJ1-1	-	CSVAWDREAFF	TGCAGCGTTGCCTGGGACAGGGAGGCTTTCTTT
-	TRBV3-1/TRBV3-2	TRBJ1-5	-	CASSQGQAQPQHF	TGTGCCAGCAGCCAGGGTCAGGCTCAGCCCCAGCATTTT
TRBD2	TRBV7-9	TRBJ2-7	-	CASSFDRGGSREQYF	TGTGCCAGCAGCTTTGATCGGGGGGGATCCAGGGAGCAGTACTTC
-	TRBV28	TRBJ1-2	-	CASSFGGESYGYTF	TGTGCCAGCAGTTTTGGGGGGGAAAGTTATGGCTACACCTTC
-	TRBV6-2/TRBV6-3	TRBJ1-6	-	CASSPGRDRLETYNSPLHF	TGTGCCAGCAGTCCCGGGAGGGACCGCTTGGAAACCTATAATTCACCCCTCCACTTT
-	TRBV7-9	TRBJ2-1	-	CASSLVSGGDNEQFF	TGTGCCAGCAGCTTAGTCTCGGGCGGGGACAATGAGCAGTTCTTC
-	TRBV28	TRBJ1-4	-	CASYQGTGGTTNEKLFF	TGTGCCAGCTATCAAGGCACCGGGGGGACAACTAATGAAAAACTGTTTTTT
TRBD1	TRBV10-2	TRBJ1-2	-	CASRPEQGAAYGYTF	TGCGCCAGCAGACCAGAACAGGGGGCGGCATATGGCTACACCTTC
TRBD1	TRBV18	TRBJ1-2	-	CASSLPTGSEGYTF	TGTGCCAGCTCACTGCCGACAGGGTCGGAGGGCTACACCTTC
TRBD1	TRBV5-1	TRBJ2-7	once	CASSWTLTGEQYF	TGCGCCAGCAGCTGGACCCTGACAGGGGAGCAGTACTTC
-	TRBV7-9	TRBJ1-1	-	CASSSTGYTEAFF	TGTGCCAGCAGCTCTACAGGGTACACTGAAGCTTTCTTT
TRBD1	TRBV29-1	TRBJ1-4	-	CSVSQGPNEKLFF	TGCAGCGTCTCACAGGGGCCTAATGAAAAACTGTTTTTT
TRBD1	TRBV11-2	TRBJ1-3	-	CASSFRIGQDGNTIYF	TGTGCCAGCAGCTTTCGAATAGGACAGGACGGAAACACCATATATTTT
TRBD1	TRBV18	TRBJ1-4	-	CASSLEGGQGNEKLFF	TGTGCCAGCTCACTGGAAGGGGGACAGGGGAATGAAAAACTGTTTTTT